This T cell receptor beta chain emerged from a study of blood T cell repertoires in COVID-19. Whole-study context: Acute and convalescent COVID-19 samples came from the United States, Italy and Spain. PBMCs, B-cell-depleted T cells, or T cells were the source of the cDNA or gDNA that made up the material.

Sequenced by immunoSEQ multiplex PCR; TCRdb stores in-frame clones only, minus some. The top ten hold 1.5% to 2% of the sample, which has some 130,000 clones, around 80% seen once. The CDR3 loop spans 15 amino acids. J gave up 3 bases and V 4 bases, and 7 bases lay outside the gene matches. From germline, CDR1 is SGHRS and CDR2 YFSETQ. The rearrangement joins TRBV5-1 to TRBJ1-3; TRBD1 agrees at 7 bases. This clonotype originated in a man in his 70s with acute or convalescent COVID-19. Sequencing was carried out using peripheral blood. CDR3 amino acids: CASSPTAGGGNTIYF. The CDR3 coding sequence is TGCGCCAGCAGCCCGACTGCAGGGGGTGGAAACACCATATATTTT.